This passage covers 22 T cell receptor beta chains from one sample sequenced in a study of blood T cell repertoires in COVID-19. Profiling relied on immunoSEQ multiplex PCR, and the TCRdb table lists in-frame clones only, not all of them. The sample contains about 210,000 clones, approximately 90% of which appear only once. The source material was peripheral blood. The receptors derive from a young man with acute or convalescent COVID-19.

The rearrangement joins TRBV9 to TRBJ1-2; TRBD1 matches 7 bases. This CDR3 is built from 15 residues. Germline CDR1 SGDLS, CDR2 YYNGEE. Losses at the gene ends were 2 bases for V and 2 bases for J; bases not matched to a gene: 6. For the CDR3, the DNA is TGTGCCAGCAGCGTTACAGGGGCGCCCAACTATGGCTACACCTTC. Protein product: CASSVTGAPNYGYTF.

V usage is TRBV14 and J usage is TRBJ1-5; 7 bases are shared with TRBD1. There are 19 residues in the CDR3. The V and J ends lost 7 bases and 0 bases, in that order; junction bases with no gene match: 18. The germline V gene encodes CDR1 SGHDN and CDR2 FVKESK. This CDR3 is CASTCEGTEYKYSNQPQHF. The CDR3 DNA follows: TGTGCCAGCACTTGCGAGGGGACAGAGTACAAGTATAGCAATCAGCCCCAGCATTTT. Looking up the rest from reference TRBV14 and TRBJ1-5 gives the full variable domain: EAGVTQFPSHSVIEKGQTVTLRCDPISGHDNLYWYRRVMGKEIKFLLHFVKESKQDESGMPNNRFLAERTGGTYSTLKVQPAELEDSGVYFCASTCEGTEYKYSNQPQHFGDGTRLSIL.

The chain links TRBV28 to TRBJ2-7; D uncertain. The ends were cut back, 5 bases at V and 2 bases at J, with 13 bases in the middle. The CDR3 has 14 amino acids. Germline V gives CDR1 MDHEN, CDR2 SYDVKM. The CDR3 DNA is TGTGCCAGCAGTCCCAGACGGGTTACCTACGAGCAGTACTTC. Protein sequence: CASSPRRVTYEQYF. Drawing the rest from reference TRBV28 and TRBJ2-7, the complete variable domain is DVKVTQSSRYLVKRTGEKVFLECVQDMDHENMFWYRQDPGLGLRLIYFSYDVKMKEKGDIPEGYSVSREKKERFSLILESASTNQTSMYLCASSPRRVTYEQYFGPGTRLTVT.

This clone was recorded once. The rearrangement links TRBV27 to TRBJ1-1; D gene ambiguous. Germline lookup yields CDR1 MNHEY and CDR2 SMNVEV (reference sequence). The V gene lost 3 bases and the J gene lost 5 bases, with 10 bases spanning the gap. The CDR3 sequence is 13 residues long. CDR3 protein: CASSFGERTEAFF. The CDR3, as DNA: TGTGCCAGCAGTTTTGGGGAGAGGACTGAAGCTTTCTTT.

The chain has TRBV28 and TRBJ1-2, with 8 positions matching TRBD1. CDR3 length: 14 amino acids. Per the germline V gene, CDR1 is MDHEN and CDR2 is SYDVKM. The J segment lost 7 bases and the V segment lost 7 bases, leaving 11 bases of the junction unmatched. For the CDR3, the DNA is TGTGCCAGCAATCGACAGGGGCTGGGCAGTGGCTACACCTTC. Translation gives CASNRQGLGSGYTF.

V gene TRBV24-1 combines with J gene TRBJ2-1; 7 bases fit TRBD2. The V gene's germline CDR1 is KGHDR and CDR2 SFDVKD. V lost 0 bases, J lost 8 bases, and 0 bases stayed unmatched. The CDR3 is 13 amino acids. The CDR3 nucleotides are TGTGCCACCAGTGATTTGCGGGAGGATGAGCAGTTCTTC. Encoded protein: CATSDLREDEQFF.

The gene calls are TRBV2 and TRBJ1-4, with D unclear. V lost 7 bases and J 1 base, leaving 10 bases between the germline ends. The CDR3 loop spans 14 amino acids. The germline gives CDR1 SNHLY, CDR2 FYNNEI. The CDR3 nucleotides read TGTGCCAGCATAGCGCGCCAAACTAATGAAAAACTGTTTTTT. It translates to CASIARQTNEKLFF.

V and J are TRBV28 and TRBJ2-1, with 8 bases aligning to TRBD2. Germline CDR1 and CDR2: MDHEN and SYDVKM. The length of the CDR3 is 16 residues. The trim removed 6 bases at V and 2 bases at J, leaving 9 bases unmatched. The CDR3 DNA sequence: TGTGCCAGCAGGGACGTAGCGGGGAACGCCTACAATGAGCAGTTCTTC. Translated, it gives CASRDVAGNAYNEQFF.

This clone was detected once. V usage is TRBV5-1 and J usage is TRBJ2-3, with a tentative D call TRBD2 (6 bases). The germline gives CDR1 SGHRS, CDR2 YFSETQ. This CDR3 has 14 residues. Trimming took off 0 bases at V and 10 bases at J, with 15 bases between the two ends. The CDR3 nucleotides read TGCGCCAGCAGCTTGGATCGGGAGTGGGTGGCGCAGTATTTT. Protein product: CASSLDREWVAQYF.

This clone was seen a single time. The chain employs TRBV3-1 (or the pseudogene TRBV3-2) and TRBJ1-3; 7 positions agree with TRBD1. There are 14 residues in the CDR3. The germline CDR1 and CDR2 sequences are LGHDT and YNNKEL (reference sequence). The J segment lost 4 bases and the V segment lost 4 bases, leaving 4 bases of the junction unmatched. Here the CDR3 reads CASSPTGTGNTIYF. CDR3 DNA sequence: TGTGCCAGCAGCCCGACAGGGACCGGAAACACCATATATTTT.

The chain uses TRBV29-1 and TRBJ2-2, with 10 bases aligning to TRBD1. Germline assignment: CDR1 SQVTM and CDR2 ANQGSEA. The CDR3 spans 14 residues. Unmatched junction bases numbered 5, after V lost 5 bases and J lost 5 bases. Here the CDR3 reads CSVPDRGRTGELFF. DNA for the CDR3: TGCAGCGTTCCTGACAGGGGGCGTACCGGGGAGCTGTTTTTT.

V is TRBV27 and J is TRBJ1-1; D may be TRBD1 (5 bases). Per the germline V gene, CDR1 is MNHEY and CDR2 is SMNVEV (reference sequence). CDR3 size: 11 residues. Trimming stripped 6 bases from V and 4 bases from J, with 6 bases between. In nucleotides, the CDR3 is TGTGCCAGCAGCGGGGGCACTGAAGCTTTCTTT. This encodes CASSGGTEAFF.

V gene TRBV5-1 combines with J gene TRBJ1-4; maybe TRBD1 (5 bases). The CDR3 totals 14 residues. Germline CDR1 SGHRS, CDR2 YFSETQ. Trimming removed 2 bases at V and 0 bases at J, with 5 bases between. The CDR3 is CASSLGATNEKLFF. Here the CDR3 DNA reads TGCGCCAGCAGCTTAGGGGCAACTAATGAAAAACTGTTTTTT.

V is TRBV27 and J is TRBJ2-1; perhaps TRBD1 as D (5 bases). The CDR3 contains 13 residues. V lost 0 bases to trimming and J lost 16 bases, with 16 bases between them. From germline, CDR1 is MNHEY and CDR2 SMNVEV (reference sequence). CDR3 amino acids: CASSLSQGREAFF. In DNA, the CDR3 is TGTGCCAGCAGTTTATCTCAGGGTCGAGAGGCCTTCTTC.

The CDR3 bases are TGTGCCAGCAGCACGGGGGACAGGGGGATGGGGGAGACCCAGTACTTC. Amino acid sequence: CASSTGDRGMGETQYF. V and J are TRBV5-4 and TRBJ2-5, with 11 bases identical to TRBD1. There are 16 residues in the CDR3. Germline CDR1 reads SGHNT; CDR2 reads YYREEE (reference sequence). Unmatched junction bases numbered 10, after V lost 4 bases and J lost 5 bases. The complete variable domain, with remaining parts taken from reference TRBV5-4 and TRBJ2-5, reads ETGVTQSPTHLIKTRGQQVTLRCSSQSGHNTVSWYQQALGQGPQFIFQYYREEENGRGNFPPRFSGLQFPNYSSELNVNALELDDSALYLCASSTGDRGMGETQYFGPGTRLLVL.

The rearrangement uses TRBV12-2 and TRBJ1-2; TRBD1 was called by the table and not checked on the DNA. TRBV12-2 is an annotated pseudogene. The CDR3 extends over 13 amino acids. The CDR3 bases are TGTGCAAGTCGCCCTCAGGGAAGGTACGGCTACACCTTC. Amino acids: CASRPQGRYGYTF.

This rearrangement joins TRBV6-5 to TRBJ2-2; tentatively, D is TRBD2 (5 bases). This CDR3 contains 12 residues. The germline V and J ends were trimmed by 8 bases and 7 bases, with 11 bases remaining between them. CDR1 MNHEY and CDR2 SVGAGI come from the germline V gene. The CDR3 is CASVEGFGELFF. CDR3 nucleotides: TGTGCCAGCGTTGAGGGATTCGGGGAGCTGTTTTTT.

This rearrangement joins TRBV6-5 to TRBJ1-4; the D gene is possibly TRBD1 (5 bases). Trimming took off 4 bases at V and 9 bases at J, with 12 bases between the two ends. Germline CDR1 MNHEY, CDR2 SVGAGI. The CDR3 sequence is 13 residues long. The CDR3 DNA reads as TGTGCCAGCAGTTGGGGGGATGGAAAAAAACTGTTTTTT. Its protein is CASSWGDGKKLFF.

The rearrangement links TRBV5-1 to TRBJ1-4; 7 bases map to TRBD1. This CDR3 has 16 residues. V gave up 4 bases and J gave up 4 bases; unmatched junction bases: 10. Germline lookup yields CDR1 SGHRS and CDR2 YFSETQ. The CDR3 DNA sequence: TGCGCCAGCAGCGACACAGGGGCGTATGGTAATGAAAAACTGTTTTTT. Its translation is CASSDTGAYGNEKLFF.

The chain is built from TRBV10-1 and TRBJ1-1; 8 bases match TRBD1. Looked up from germline, CDR1 is WNHNN and CDR2 is SYGVQD (reference sequence). The CDR3 runs 14 residues. After removal of 4 bases from V and 1 base from J, the junction contained 2 bases not matched to a gene. The CDR3 region is CASSGGQGNTEAFF. CDR3 DNA: TGCGCCAGCAGTGGCGGACAGGGGAACACTGAAGCTTTCTTT.

The chain has TRBV29-1 and TRBJ1-6; D remains unclear. The CDR3 is 17 residues long. CDR1 and CDR2 (germline): SQVTM, ANQGSEA. Deletions cut 2 bases from V and 0 bases from J, with 14 bases between. CDR3 nucleotide sequence: TGCAGCGTTGAATTTCCAGCCCGGAGCTCCTATAATTCACCCCTCCACTTT. This codes for CSVEFPARSSYNSPLHF.

The gene calls are TRBV6-1 and TRBJ2-7; possible D gene TRBD2, 5 bases. Per the germline V gene, CDR1 is MNHNS and CDR2 is SASEGT. The CDR3 runs to 15 residues. Trimming took 2 bases from V and 2 from J, leaving 13 bases between them. CDR3 residues: CASSEMARVAYEQYF. DNA for the CDR3: TGTGCCAGCAGTGAAATGGCGCGGGTAGCCTACGAGCAGTACTTC.